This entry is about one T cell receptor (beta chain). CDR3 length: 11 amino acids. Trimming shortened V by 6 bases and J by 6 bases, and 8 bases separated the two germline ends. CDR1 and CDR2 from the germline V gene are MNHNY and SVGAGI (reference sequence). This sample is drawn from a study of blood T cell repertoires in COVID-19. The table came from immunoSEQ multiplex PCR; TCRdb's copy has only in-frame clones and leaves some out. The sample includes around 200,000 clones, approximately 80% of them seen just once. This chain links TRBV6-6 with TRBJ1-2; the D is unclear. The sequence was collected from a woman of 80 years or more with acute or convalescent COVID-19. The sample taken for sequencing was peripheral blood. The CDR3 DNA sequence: TGTGCCAGCAGCCCCCACAATGGCTACACCTTC. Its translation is CASSPHNGYTF.